Listed below are T cell receptor beta chains from one sample, sequenced in a study of OX40 agonist ivuxolimab in advanced cancers. TCRdb's copy holds only in-frame clones and misses some; the assay was immunoSEQ multiplex PCR. This table holds roughly 57,000 clones, about nine tenths found once. Sequences were derived from CD4+ or CD8+ T cells sorted from blood, sampled in a trial of the OX40 agonist ivuxolimab. The receptors derive from an adult with an advanced solid tumor such as melanoma, head and neck, liver or kidney cancer. Both conserved end residues are part of each CDR3. D genes are given only for firm matches. Expanded clones are given a class, and other clones once, few, many or no size at all.

J gene	D gene	CDR3 length	V gene	clone size	CDR3 DNA	CDR3 protein
TRBJ1-3	-	14	TRBV27	few	TGTGCCAGTGGACCAAGGGGCCTAGGAAACACCATATATTTT	CASGPRGLGNTIYF
TRBJ1-2	TRBD1	16	TRBV6-5	-	TGTGCCAGCAGTTACTCCGGACAGGGGGATTTCTATGGCTACACCTTC	CASSYSGQGDFYGYTF
TRBJ2-7	-	10	TRBV6-6	once	TGTGCCAGCCCCAGGGACGAGCAGTACTTC	CASPRDEQYF
TRBJ2-3	TRBD2	16	TRBV2	-	TGTGCCAGCACCCTCACGGGACTAGCGGGATTAGATACGCAGTATTTT	CASTLTGLAGLDTQYF
TRBJ1-4	-	14	TRBV7-9	-	TGTGCCAGCAGCTTAGGGGCACGGGGTGAAAAACTGTTTTTT	CASSLGARGEKLFF
TRBJ1-2	TRBD1	14	TRBV19	-	TGTGCCACACACGAATCCGGGACAGGGGTCGGCTACACCTTC	CATHESGTGVGYTF
TRBJ1-5	-	14	TRBV7-8	-	TGTGCCACCACAGAGCGGTTGAACAATCAGCCCCAGCATTTT	CATTERLNNQPQHF
TRBJ2-1	TRBD2	16	TRBV6-6	-	TGTGCCAGCAGCCCCAACCTAGCGGGAGACAAAAATGAGCAGTTCTTC	CASSPNLAGDKNEQFF
TRBJ2-7	TRBD2	12	TRBV29-1	-	TGCAGCGCAGCTAGCGGAGGTTACGAGCAGTACTTC	CSAASGGYEQYF
TRBJ2-5	-	15	TRBV5-1	-	TGCGCCAGCAGCTTGGCACAGGGCCTACAAGAGACCCAGTACTTC	CASSLAQGLQETQYF
TRBJ2-1	TRBD1	14	TRBV18	-	TGTGCCAGCTCTTCCGGGACAGGGGACAATGAGCAGTTCTTC	CASSSGTGDNEQFF
TRBJ1-1	-	13	TRBV9	-	TGTGCCAGCAGCGTAGAGTTTAACACTGAAGCTTTCTTT	CASSVEFNTEAFF
TRBJ2-3	TRBD2	13	TRBV9	-	TGTGCCAGCAGCTCCACTAGCGGAAATACGCAGTATTTT	CASSSTSGNTQYF
TRBJ2-4	TRBD1	16	TRBV2	-	TGTGCCAGCAGTGCGGGACAGCAATTAGCCAAAAACATTCAGTACTTC	CASSAGQQLAKNIQYF
TRBJ2-7	TRBD1	15	TRBV6-5	-	TGTGCCAGCAGCTACACCCCGGGACAGGTTGGCGAGCAGTACTTC	CASSYTPGQVGEQYF
TRBJ2-2	TRBD2	14	TRBV6-5	-	TGTGCCAGCACCGACGGACTAGCGGCCGGGGAGCTGTTTTTT	CASTDGLAAGELFF
TRBJ2-7	-	13	TRBV6-6	-	TGTGCCAGCAGAGGGAATCTCAATTACGAGCAGTACTTC	CASRGNLNYEQYF
TRBJ2-3	TRBD2	17	TRBV13	-	TGTGCCAGCAGCTCGACGACGGGGGAGGGCCCAACAGATACGCAGTATTTT	CASSSTTGEGPTDTQYF
TRBJ2-7	-	13	TRBV30	-	TGTGCCTCCCGAACCTGGGACACCGATGAGCAGTACTTC	CASRTWDTDEQYF
TRBJ1-5	-	14	TRBV6-6	-	TGTGCCAGCAGTTACGGGGGAGAGGCTCAGCCCCAGCATTTT	CASSYGGEAQPQHF
TRBJ2-1	-	17	TRBV6-1	-	TGTGCCATCAGTGAAGGGTTCGGAACCAACCGTTACAATGAGCAGTTCTTC	CAISEGFGTNRYNEQFF
TRBJ1-1	-	15	TRBV14	-	TGTGCCAGCAGCCAACAGGGAATAGGTACATCTGAAGCTTTCTTT	CASSQQGIGTSEAFF
TRBJ2-1	-	14	TRBV6-6	-	TGTGCCAGCAGTTATCAGGTTTCCTACAATGAGCAGTTCTTC	CASSYQVSYNEQFF
TRBJ1-5	-	12	TRBV29-1	-	TGCAGCGTTGGGGAGGGAGATCAGCCCCAGCATTTT	CSVGEGDQPQHF
TRBJ2-5	TRBD2	18	TRBV4-2	-	TGTGCCAGCAGCCAAGAAATCGCCGGACTAGCGGGAGTGGAGACCCAGTACTTC	CASSQEIAGLAGVETQYF
TRBJ2-7	-	15	TRBV19	-	TGTGCCAGTAGTATGTGGGGAGGTGTCTCCTACGAGCAGTACTTC	CASSMWGGVSYEQYF